These 12 T cell receptor beta chains came from one sample sequenced in a study of blood T cells in healthy people across ages. The use of a sample-barcoded 5' primer and a J-beta primer mix characterized a second PCR of 7 to 11 cycles. Via MiXCR, TCRdb re-called the 5' RACE reads, giving one row per CDR3 protein. In the table there are 650,000 or so distinct CDR3 sequences, 52% of which are singletons. Specimen: blood. The receptor set was obtained from a woman older than 75 in good health.

This clonotype was found many times. The chain uses TRBV6-5 and TRBJ2-5; 9 nucleotides agree with TRBD2. J was trimmed by 1 base and V by 5 bases; bases with no gene match: 8. The CDR3 consists of 16 residues. The germline V gene has CDR1 MNHEY and CDR2 SVGAGI. The CDR3 sequence is CASSVTGLARQETQYF. The CDR3 DNA sequence: TGTGCCAGCAGTGTGACGGGACTAGCTCGCCAAGAGACCCAGTACTTC.

To note about this clonotype: The junction does not match germline at one end; this may be a read error. The CDR3 loop reads CSIVGPTRNYGYTF. In nucleotides, the CDR3 is TGCAGCATTGTGGGCCCGACACGGAACTATGGCTACACCTTT. The rearrangement uses TRBV29-1 and TRBJ1-2; the D is unclear. CDR3 length equals 14 residues. Germline V gene data show CDR1 as SQVTM and CDR2 as ANQGSEA.

The chain recombines TRBV5-1 with TRBJ2-1, with D possibly called TRBD1 or TRBD2 (5 bases each). Germline CDR1 SGHRS, CDR2 YFSETQ. V shed 3 bases and J shed 4 bases, with 23 bases lying between them. The CDR3 sequence is 18 residues long. CDR3 nucleotides: TGCGCCAGCAGCTGGGAAAGGGGTGGCAGCGGTACTTACAATGAGCAGTTCTTC. Protein sequence: CASSWERGGSGTYNEQFF.

This clonotype has more than one count but fewer than ten. CDR3 protein: CASGTGSQPQHF. CDR3 nucleotides: TGTGCTAGTGGCACTGGGTCTCAGCCCCAGCATTTT. The chain carries TRBV12-5 and TRBJ1-5; no clear D gene. This CDR3 comprises 12 residues. V shed 6 bases and J shed 6 bases, with 9 bases lying between them. Germline assignment: CDR1 LGHNT and CDR2 FRNRAP.

This chain joins TRBV12-3 or TRBV12-4 and TRBJ2-2; D possibly corresponds to TRBD2 (6 bases). V dropped 3 bases and J dropped 2 bases, with 13 bases sitting between them. The CDR3 sequence is 16 residues long. This CDR3 is CASSFGGAFNTGELFF. CDR3 DNA: TGTGCCAGCAGTTTTGGAGGGGCCTTCAACACCGGGGAGCTGTTTTTT.

The count of this clonotype is one. A much larger clone is a single base away; this may be a read error. V usage is TRBV28 and J usage is TRBJ2-7, with TRBD2 matching 12 bases. After removal of 8 bases from V and 7 bases from J, the junction contained 6 bases not matched to a gene. CDR1 MDHEN and CDR2 SYDVKM come from the germline V gene. The CDR3 spans 13 residues. CDR3 loop: CASLAGGGIEQYF. CDR3 nucleotide sequence: TGTGCCAGCCTAGCGGGAGGGGGCATTGAGCAGTACTTC.

This rearrangement joins TRBV6-2 or TRBV6-3 to TRBJ2-7; D is unresolved. Trimming cost V 6 bases and J 6 bases, with 9 bases left between them. This CDR3 is built from 11 residues. Per the germline V gene, CDR1 is MNHEY and CDR2 is SVGEGT. The CDR3 protein is CASSNSGEQYF. As DNA, the CDR3 is TGTGCCAGCAGCAACTCGGGCGAGCAGTACTTC.

The chain carries TRBV9 and TRBJ1-3; D unclear. CDR1 SGDLS and CDR2 YYNGEE come from the germline V gene. CDR3 length: 15 amino acids. Trimming removed 5 bases at V and 0 bases at J, with 12 bases between. CDR3 in DNA: TGTGCCAGCAGTGCAGACGGAACCTCTGGAAACACCATATATTTT. It encodes CASSADGTSGNTIYF.

The gene calls are TRBV28 and TRBJ2-3, with 7 bases fitting TRBD1. CDR1 MDHEN and CDR2 SYDVKM come from the germline V gene. Losses at the gene ends were 2 bases for V and 3 bases for J; bases not matched to a gene: 2. The CDR3 has 14 residues. The CDR3 region has the DNA TGTGCCAGCAGTTTAAGGACAGGAACAGATACGCAGTATTTT. As protein: CASSLRTGTDTQYF.

Concerning this clonotype: A single base separates this from a much larger clone, so it may be a read error. This chain links TRBV27 with TRBJ1-2; 9 bases agree with TRBD1. V lost 4 bases to trimming and J lost 6 bases; unmatched junction nucleotides: 9. The CDR3 spans 15 residues. The germline V gene encodes CDR1 MNHEY and CDR2 SMNVEV (reference sequence). CDR3 sequence reads: CASSSQGAFSDGYTF. The CDR3 region has the DNA TGTGCCAGCAGTTCACAGGGGGCCTTCTCTGATGGCTACACCTTC.

The V call is TRBV5-1, the J call TRBJ1-1; D is unclear. Germline V gene data show CDR1 as SGHRS and CDR2 as YFSETQ. The CDR3 spans 16 residues. V was cut by 3 bases and J by 1 base, with 16 bases left in between. The CDR3 sequence: CASSWAGGNENTEAFF. The CDR3 bases are TGCGCCAGCAGCTGGGCAGGCGGGAATGAGAACACTGAAGCTTTCTTT.

This clonotype has just one count. V is TRBV5-4 and J is TRBJ2-3; D uncertain. The CDR3 is 14 amino acids. Germline values: CDR1 SGHNT, CDR2 YYREEE (reference sequence). V shed 1 base and J shed 8 bases, with 14 bases lying between them. CDR3: CASSLKRPVATQYF. CDR3 coding DNA: TGTGCCAGCAGCTTGAAGAGGCCCGTCGCTACGCAGTATTTT.